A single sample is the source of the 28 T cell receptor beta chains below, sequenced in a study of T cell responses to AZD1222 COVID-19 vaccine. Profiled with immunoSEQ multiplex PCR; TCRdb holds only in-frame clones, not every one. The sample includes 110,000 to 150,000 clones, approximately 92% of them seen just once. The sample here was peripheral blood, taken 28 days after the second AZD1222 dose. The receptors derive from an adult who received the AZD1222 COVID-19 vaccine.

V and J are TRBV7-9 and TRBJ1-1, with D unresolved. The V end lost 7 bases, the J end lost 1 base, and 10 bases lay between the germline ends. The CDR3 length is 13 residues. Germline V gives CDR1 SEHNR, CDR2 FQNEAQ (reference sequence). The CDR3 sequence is CASTETQNTEAFF. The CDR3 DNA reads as TGTGCCAGCACCGAGACCCAGAACACTGAAGCTTTCTTT.

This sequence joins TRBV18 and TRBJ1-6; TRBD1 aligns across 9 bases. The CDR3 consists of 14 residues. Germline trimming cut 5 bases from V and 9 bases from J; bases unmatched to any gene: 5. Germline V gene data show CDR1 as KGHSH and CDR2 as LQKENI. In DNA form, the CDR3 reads TGTGCCAGCTCAGACGGGACAGGGAGTTCACCCCTCCACTTT. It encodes CASSDGTGSSPLHF.

The CDR3 sequence is CASSRDRGLYEQYF. Here the CDR3 DNA reads TGCGCCAGCAGCAGAGACAGGGGGCTTTACGAGCAGTACTTC. This chain links TRBV5-1 with TRBJ2-7; TRBD1 matches 10 bases. Germline lookup yields CDR1 SGHRS and CDR2 YFSETQ. This CDR3 has 14 amino acids. V was clipped by 4 bases and J by 4 bases; unmatched bases: 5.

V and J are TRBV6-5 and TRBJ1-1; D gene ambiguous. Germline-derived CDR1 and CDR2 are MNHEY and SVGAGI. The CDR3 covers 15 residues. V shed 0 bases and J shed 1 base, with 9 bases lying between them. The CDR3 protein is CASSYSNHQNTEAFF. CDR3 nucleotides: TGTGCCAGCAGTTACTCGAATCACCAGAACACTGAAGCTTTCTTT.

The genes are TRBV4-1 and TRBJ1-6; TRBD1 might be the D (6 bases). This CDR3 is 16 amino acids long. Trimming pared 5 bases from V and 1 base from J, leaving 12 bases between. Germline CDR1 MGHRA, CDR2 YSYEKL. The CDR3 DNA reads TGCGCCAGCAGCACCAAGGGGGGTTCCTATAATTCACCCCTCCACTTT. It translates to CASSTKGGSYNSPLHF.

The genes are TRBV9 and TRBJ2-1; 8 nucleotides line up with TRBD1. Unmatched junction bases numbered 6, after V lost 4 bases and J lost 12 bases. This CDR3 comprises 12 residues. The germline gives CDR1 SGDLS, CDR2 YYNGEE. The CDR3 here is CASSNRGDGQFF. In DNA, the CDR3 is TGTGCCAGCAGCAACAGGGGGGACGGGCAGTTCTTC.

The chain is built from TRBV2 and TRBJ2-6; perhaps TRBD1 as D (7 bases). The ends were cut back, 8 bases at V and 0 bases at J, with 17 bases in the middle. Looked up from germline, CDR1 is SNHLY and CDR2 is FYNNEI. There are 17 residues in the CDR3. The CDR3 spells CASHYRGLSSGANVLTF. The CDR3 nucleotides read TGTGCCAGCCATTACAGGGGACTTAGCTCTGGGGCCAACGTCCTGACTTTC.

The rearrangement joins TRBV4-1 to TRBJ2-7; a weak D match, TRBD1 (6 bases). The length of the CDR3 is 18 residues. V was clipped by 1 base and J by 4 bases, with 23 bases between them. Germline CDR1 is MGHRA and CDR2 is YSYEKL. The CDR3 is CASSQGPPGAASSYEQYF. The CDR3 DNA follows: TGCGCCAGCAGCCAAGGCCCCCCAGGGGCCGCGAGTTCATACGAGCAGTACTTC.

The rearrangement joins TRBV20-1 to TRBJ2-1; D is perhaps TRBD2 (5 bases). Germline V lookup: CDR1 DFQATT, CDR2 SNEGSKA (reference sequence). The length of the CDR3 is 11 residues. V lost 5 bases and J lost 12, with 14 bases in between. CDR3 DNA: TGCAGTGCTGAGGTGGGGAGAACGCAGTTCTTC. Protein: CSAEVGRTQFF.

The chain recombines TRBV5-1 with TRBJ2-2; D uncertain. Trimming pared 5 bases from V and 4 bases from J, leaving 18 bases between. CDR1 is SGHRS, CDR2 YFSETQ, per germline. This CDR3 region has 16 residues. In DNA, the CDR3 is TGCGCCAGCAGTTTAATGAGTGGATCGGGCACCGGGGAGCTGTTTTTT. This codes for CASSLMSGSGTGELFF.

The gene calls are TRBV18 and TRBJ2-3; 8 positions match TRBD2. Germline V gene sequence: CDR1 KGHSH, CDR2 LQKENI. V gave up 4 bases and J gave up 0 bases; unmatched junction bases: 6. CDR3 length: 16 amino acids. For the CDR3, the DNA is TGTGCCAGCTCACGCGGGGCTAGCGGGAGCACAGATACGCAGTATTTT. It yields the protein CASSRGASGSTDTQYF.

CDR3 nucleotides: TGTGCCACCAGCGCTGGGGGACAGGTGAACACTGAAGCTTTCTTT. Its translation is CATSAGGQVNTEAFF. The chain is built from TRBV15 and TRBJ1-1, with 8 bases matching TRBD1. Germline-derived CDR1 and CDR2 are LNHNV and YYDKDF (reference sequence). V shed 5 bases, J shed 0 bases, and the junction held 5 bases outside the gene matches. The CDR3 extends over 15 amino acids.

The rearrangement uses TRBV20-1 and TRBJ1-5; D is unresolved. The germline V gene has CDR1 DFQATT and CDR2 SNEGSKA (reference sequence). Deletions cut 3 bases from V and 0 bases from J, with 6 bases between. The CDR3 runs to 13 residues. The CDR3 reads CSASEVSNQPQHF. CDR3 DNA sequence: TGCAGTGCTAGTGAGGTTAGCAATCAGCCCCAGCATTTT.

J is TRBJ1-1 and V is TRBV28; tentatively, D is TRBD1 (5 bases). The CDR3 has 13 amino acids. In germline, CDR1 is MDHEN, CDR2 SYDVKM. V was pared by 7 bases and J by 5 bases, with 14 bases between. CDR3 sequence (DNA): TGTGCCAGCATCCCCCGGGGGTTTACTGAAGCTTTCTTT. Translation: CASIPRGFTEAFF.

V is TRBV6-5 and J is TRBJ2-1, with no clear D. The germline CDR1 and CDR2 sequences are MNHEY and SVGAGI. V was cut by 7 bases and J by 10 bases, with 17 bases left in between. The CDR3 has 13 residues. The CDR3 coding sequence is TGTGCCAGCACCAGAAACGGTGGAATCGAGCAGTTCTTC. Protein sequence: CASTRNGGIEQFF.

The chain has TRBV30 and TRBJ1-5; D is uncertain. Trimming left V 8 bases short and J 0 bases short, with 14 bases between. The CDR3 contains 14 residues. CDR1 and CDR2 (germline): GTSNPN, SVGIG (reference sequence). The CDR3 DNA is TGTGCCCCCCCGGAGGTTGGTAGCAATCAGCCCCAGCATTTT. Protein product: CAPPEVGSNQPQHF.

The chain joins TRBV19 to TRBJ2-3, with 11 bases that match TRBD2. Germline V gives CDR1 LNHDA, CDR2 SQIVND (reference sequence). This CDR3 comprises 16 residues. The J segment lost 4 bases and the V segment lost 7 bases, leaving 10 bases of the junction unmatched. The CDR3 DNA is TGTGCCAGTACCCCGATAGCGGGAGGGCGAGCAGATACGCAGTATTTT. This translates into CASTPIAGGRADTQYF.

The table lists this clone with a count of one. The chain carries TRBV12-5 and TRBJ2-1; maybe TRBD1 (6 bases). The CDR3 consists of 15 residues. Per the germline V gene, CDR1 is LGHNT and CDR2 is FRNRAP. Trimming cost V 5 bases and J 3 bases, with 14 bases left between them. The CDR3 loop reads CASGRIRDNYNEQFF. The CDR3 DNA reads TGTGCTAGTGGTCGAATCCGGGACAACTACAATGAGCAGTTCTTC. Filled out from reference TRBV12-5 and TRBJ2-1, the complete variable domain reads DARVTQTPRHKVTEMGQEVTMRCQPILGHNTVFWYRQTMMQGLELLAYFRNRAPLDDSGMPKDRFSAEMPDATLATLKIQPSEPRDSAVYFCASGRIRDNYNEQFFGPGTRLTVL.

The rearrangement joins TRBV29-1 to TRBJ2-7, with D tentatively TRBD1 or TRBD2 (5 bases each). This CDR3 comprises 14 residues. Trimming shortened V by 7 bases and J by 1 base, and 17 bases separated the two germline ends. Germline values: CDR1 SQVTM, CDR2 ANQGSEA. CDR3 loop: CSASPDRGSYEQYF. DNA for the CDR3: TGCAGCGCCTCTCCTGACAGAGGGTCCTACGAGCAGTACTTC.

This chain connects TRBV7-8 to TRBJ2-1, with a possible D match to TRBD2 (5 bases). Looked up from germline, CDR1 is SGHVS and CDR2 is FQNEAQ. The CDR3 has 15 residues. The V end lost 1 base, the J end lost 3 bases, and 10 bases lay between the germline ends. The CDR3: CASSLGGADYNEQFF. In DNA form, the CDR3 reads TGTGCCAGCAGCTTAGGAGGAGCGGACTACAATGAGCAGTTCTTC.

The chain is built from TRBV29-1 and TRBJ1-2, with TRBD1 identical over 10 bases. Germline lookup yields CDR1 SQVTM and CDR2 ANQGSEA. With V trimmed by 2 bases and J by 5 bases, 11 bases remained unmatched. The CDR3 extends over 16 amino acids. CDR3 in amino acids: CSVETPGTGVRYGYTF. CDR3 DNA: TGCAGCGTTGAAACCCCCGGGACAGGGGTGCGGTATGGCTACACCTTC. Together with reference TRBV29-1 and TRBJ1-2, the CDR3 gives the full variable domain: SAVISQKPSRDICQRGTSLTIQCQVDSQVTMMFWYRQQPGQSLTLIATANQGSEATYESGFVIDKFPISRPNLTFSTLTVSNMSPEDSSIYLCSVETPGTGVRYGYTFGSGTRLTVV.

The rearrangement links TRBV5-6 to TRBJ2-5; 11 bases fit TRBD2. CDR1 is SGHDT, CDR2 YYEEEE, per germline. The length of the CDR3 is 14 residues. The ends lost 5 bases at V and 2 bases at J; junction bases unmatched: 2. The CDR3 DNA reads TGTGCCAGCAGTCGACTAGCGGGACAAGAGACCCAGTACTTC. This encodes CASSRLAGQETQYF.

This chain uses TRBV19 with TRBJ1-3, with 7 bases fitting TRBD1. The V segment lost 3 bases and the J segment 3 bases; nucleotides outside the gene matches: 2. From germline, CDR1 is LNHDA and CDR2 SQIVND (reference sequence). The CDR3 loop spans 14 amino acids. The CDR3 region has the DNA TGTGCCAGTAGTATCGACAGGGTTGGAAACACCATATATTTT. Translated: CASSIDRVGNTIYF.

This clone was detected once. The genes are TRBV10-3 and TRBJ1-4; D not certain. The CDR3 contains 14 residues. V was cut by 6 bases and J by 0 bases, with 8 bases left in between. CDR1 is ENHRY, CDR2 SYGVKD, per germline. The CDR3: CAIRQDATNEKLFF. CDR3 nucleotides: TGTGCCATCAGGCAGGACGCAACTAATGAAAAACTGTTTTTT.

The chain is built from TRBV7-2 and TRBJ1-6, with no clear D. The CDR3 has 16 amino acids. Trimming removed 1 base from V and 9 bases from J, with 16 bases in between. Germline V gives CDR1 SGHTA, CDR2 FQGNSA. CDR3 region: CASSLGRATSGSPLHF. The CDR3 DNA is TGTGCCAGCAGCTTAGGTCGGGCCACTTCGGGTTCACCCCTCCACTTT.

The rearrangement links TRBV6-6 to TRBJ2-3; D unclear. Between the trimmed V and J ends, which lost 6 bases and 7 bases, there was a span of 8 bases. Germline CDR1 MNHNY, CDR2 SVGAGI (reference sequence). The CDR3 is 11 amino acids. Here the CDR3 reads CASSPGHTQYF. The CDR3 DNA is TGTGCCAGCAGCCCGGGCCATACGCAGTATTTT.

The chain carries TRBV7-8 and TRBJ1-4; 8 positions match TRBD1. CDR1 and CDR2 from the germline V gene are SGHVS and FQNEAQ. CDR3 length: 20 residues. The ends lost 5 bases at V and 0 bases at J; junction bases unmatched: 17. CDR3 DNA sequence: TGTGCCAGCAGCCCCACCCAGGCAGGGGGCGCCGGTGCAACTAATGAAAAACTGTTTTTT. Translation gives CASSPTQAGGAGATNEKLFF.

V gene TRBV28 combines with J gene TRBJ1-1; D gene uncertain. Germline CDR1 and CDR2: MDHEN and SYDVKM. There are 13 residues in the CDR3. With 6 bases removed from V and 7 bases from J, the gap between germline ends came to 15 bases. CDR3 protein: CASRSVRQLEAFF. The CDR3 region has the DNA TGTGCCAGCAGGTCCGTCCGGCAGCTTGAAGCTTTCTTT.